This T cell receptor (beta chain) comes out of a study of cytomegalovirus exposure and HLA in healthy donors. Study overall: A data release that came early held some 84 million unique TCRs from HLA-typed donors. Of all 400 or so donors who were genotyped, 75% to 85% belonged to the Caucasian-associated ancestry cluster. Points from the study as a whole: Using a false discovery rate of 0.05, a later analysis showed that 16,951 TCR beta sequences were associated with HLA alleles. Highest at DRB1 and lowest at HLA-C, TCR association rates differed among HLA loci in a later analysis.

V lost 5 bases and J lost 9, with 20 bases in between. The V gene's germline CDR1 is SNHLY and CDR2 FYNNEI. This CDR3 contains 15 residues. Researchers ran the PCR with 60 Vbeta and 13 Jbeta primers. Generated by immunoSEQ multiplex PCR, the TCRdb table keeps only in-frame clones and is missing some. This table has about 170,000 clones, around four fifths appearing once. A remark on this clone: Its antigen is undetermined.

The V and J genes are TRBV2 and TRBJ2-1; D is perhaps TRBD2 (5 bases). The clonotype originates from a girl aged 10 to 17 in good health and CMV-seropositive. The sample was PBMCs. This CDR3 is CASSFFGPNRGEQFF. As DNA, the CDR3 is TGTGCCAGCAGTTTTTTCGGGCCCAACCGGGGTGAGCAGTTCTTC.